The 23 T cell receptor beta chains given below trace back to one sample, sequenced in a study of OX40 agonist ivuxolimab in advanced cancers. Libraries were prepared through the immunoSEQ multiplex PCR assay. Sourced from immuneACCESS, this table was stored by TCRdb with only in-frame sequences that have V and J called. A share of the clones is absent; for the studies checked, an unresolved V gene accounts for under half, and the remainder has no known explanation. The sample table shows approximately 86,000 clones, and 86% are seen once. 5.5% to 7% of the sample comes from the top ten. The input for sequencing was CD4+ or CD8+ T cells sorted from blood, taken in a trial of the OX40 agonist ivuxolimab. The receptor set was obtained from an adult with an advanced solid tumor such as melanoma, head and neck, liver or kidney cancer.

The J gene is TRBJ1-3, the V gene TRBV6-5; no firm D call. The CDR3 loop spans 12 amino acids. Germline values: CDR1 MNHEY, CDR2 SVGAGI. V lost 6 bases and J 0 bases, leaving 3 bases between the germline ends. This chain's CDR3 is CASRDSGNTIYF. CDR3 nucleotides: TGTGCCAGCAGGGACTCTGGAAACACCATATATTTT.

The V gene is TRBV18, the J gene TRBJ2-5, with a weak D call TRBD1 (6 bases). Germline V lookup: CDR1 KGHSH, CDR2 LQKENI. The CDR3 consists of 15 residues. V was trimmed by 3 bases and J by 2 bases, leaving 13 bases between them. The CDR3 DNA reads as TGTGCCAGCTCACCTCGGATGGACAGTCAAGAGACCCAGTACTTC. Protein: CASSPRMDSQETQYF.

This clone was recorded once. This chain links TRBV6-5 with TRBJ1-5, with D possibly being TRBD1 (6 bases). This CDR3 spans 14 amino acids. V was cut by 4 bases and J by 4 bases, with 11 bases left in between. The germline CDR1 and CDR2 sequences are MNHEY and SVGAGI. The CDR3 here is CASSFTGQNQPQHF. The CDR3 DNA follows: TGTGCCAGCAGTTTCACCGGACAGAATCAGCCCCAGCATTTT.

V usage is TRBV7-9 and J usage is TRBJ1-1, with TRBD1 identical over 8 bases. Germline loops: CDR1 SEHNR, CDR2 FQNEAQ (reference sequence). There are 14 residues in the CDR3. Trimming cost V 3 bases and J 5 bases; bases outside gene matches: 5. CDR3 in DNA: TGTGCCAGCAGCTTCGGACAGGGAAAGACTGAAGCTTTCTTT. Protein sequence: CASSFGQGKTEAFF.

The chain recombines TRBV19 with TRBJ1-5, with 12 bases lining up with TRBD1. The CDR3 has 15 residues. After removal of 6 bases from V and 7 bases from J, the junction contained 7 bases not matched to a gene. The germline CDR1 and CDR2 sequences are LNHDA and SQIVND (reference sequence). CDR3 DNA sequence: TGTGCCAGTAGGTCCGGGACAGGGGGCGTCCAGCCCCAGCATTTT. Translated: CASRSGTGGVQPQHF.

This chain uses TRBV5-4 with TRBJ2-5, with D maybe TRBD2 (6 bases). V was trimmed by 4 bases and J by 1 base, leaving 11 bases between them. Germline CDR1 is SGHNT and CDR2 is YYREEE (reference sequence). This CDR3 has 14 amino acids. Written as DNA, the CDR3 is TGTGCCAGCAGCCCGGAGGGAATCCAAGAGACCCAGTACTTC. It codes for CASSPEGIQETQYF.

The CDR3 loop is CASTLRGAGGYTF. CDR3 DNA: TGTGCCAGCACCCTCCGGGGAGCGGGTGGCTACACCTTC. The V gene is TRBV11-3, the J gene TRBJ1-2; D remains unclear. The V gene lost 7 bases and the J gene lost 7 bases, with 16 bases spanning the gap. Germline CDR1 and CDR2: SGHNT and YENEEA. The CDR3 is 13 residues long. Supplemented by reference TRBV11-3 and TRBJ1-2, the full variable domain reads EAGVVQSPRYKIIEKKQPVAFWCNPISGHNTLYWYLQNLGQGPELLIRYENEEAVDDSQLPKDRFSAERLKGVDSTLKIQPAELGDSAVYLCASTLRGAGGYTFGSGTRLTVV.

This chain connects TRBV5-1 to TRBJ2-6; no definite D call. CDR3 length: 15 amino acids. CDR1 is SGHRS, CDR2 YFSETQ, per germline. Trimming shortened V by 4 bases and J by 2 bases, and 10 bases separated the two germline ends. CDR3 nucleotide sequence: TGCGCCAGCAGCCCTGAAATAGCTGGGGCCAACGTCCTGACTTTC. Amino acids: CASSPEIAGANVLTF.

This chain uses TRBV7-9 with TRBJ2-7; 9 bases are a match to TRBD2. Germline V CDR1 and CDR2: SEHNR, FQNEAQ (reference sequence). The CDR3 has 14 residues. The V segment lost 5 bases and the J segment 1 base; nucleotides outside the gene matches: 3. CDR3 DNA sequence: TGTGCCAGCAGCCTGGGACTAGCTTCCTACGAGCAGTACTTC. It yields the protein CASSLGLASYEQYF.

This clone was seen a single time. The gene calls are TRBV11-3 and TRBJ2-2; maybe TRBD1 (6 bases). The germline CDR1 and CDR2 sequences are SGHNT and YENEEA. This CDR3 is 14 amino acids long. V was clipped by 0 bases and J by 8 bases, with 10 bases between them. This CDR3 reads CASSLDPRGGELFF. The CDR3 bases are TGTGCCAGCAGCTTAGACCCCAGGGGTGGGGAGCTGTTTTTT.

Comments on this clone: Other DNA sequences in the same sample also yield this CDR3. This chain connects TRBV6-5 to TRBJ2-3; D not resolved. The CDR3 runs to 11 residues. Trimming took off 6 bases at V and 4 bases at J, with 5 bases between the two ends. CDR1 is MNHEY and CDR2 is SVGAGI in the germline V gene. The CDR3, as DNA: TGTGCCAGCAGCCTAGCAGATACGCAGTATTTT. Translating it yields CASSLADTQYF.

J is TRBJ1-2 and V is TRBV5-5; D not certain. The germline V gene has CDR1 SGHKS and CDR2 YYEKEE (reference sequence). CDR3 length: 15 amino acids. V lost 0 bases and J 4 bases, leaving 13 bases between the germline ends. The chain's CDR3 is CASSLAMEGSYGYTF. As DNA, the CDR3 is TGTGCCAGCAGCTTGGCCATGGAGGGTAGCTATGGCTACACCTTC.

This sequence joins TRBV7-3 and TRBJ2-5; D uncertain. The CDR3 runs 13 residues. Germline V CDR1 and CDR2: SGHTA, FQGTGA. The ends were cut back, 5 bases at V and 6 bases at J, with 13 bases in the middle. CDR3 coding DNA: TGTGCCAGCAGCCCCTCAGATTCGCAGACCCAGTACTTC. Translation: CASSPSDSQTQYF.

The V call is TRBV4-3, the J call TRBJ2-7, with TRBD1 matching 9 bases. This CDR3 is built from 16 residues. V was pared by 1 base and J by 3 bases, with 7 bases of the junction left unmatched. Germline assignment: CDR1 LGHNA and CDR2 YSLEER. CDR3: CASSQAEDRGDYEQYF. DNA for the CDR3: TGCGCCAGCAGCCAAGCCGAGGACAGGGGAGACTACGAGCAGTACTTC.

The V gene is TRBV7-9, the J gene TRBJ2-3; D is perhaps TRBD2 (5 bases). CDR3 size: 14 residues. Trimming stripped 0 bases from V and 11 bases from J, with 15 bases between. CDR1 and CDR2 from the germline V gene are SEHNR and FQNEAQ (reference sequence). CDR3 sequence: CASSLAFGRGVQYF. The DNA of the CDR3 is TGTGCCAGCAGCTTAGCGTTTGGGAGAGGAGTGCAGTATTTT.

The chain combines TRBV5-1 with TRBJ2-1; TRBD2 matches 11 bases. The V gene's germline CDR1 is SGHRS and CDR2 YFSETQ. The CDR3 covers 15 residues. The V and J ends lost 4 bases and 4 bases, in that order; junction bases with no gene match: 4. The CDR3 DNA reads TGCGCCAGCAGCAGAACTAGCGGGAGTTACAATGAGCAGTTCTTC. It specifies CASSRTSGSYNEQFF.

The table lists this clone with a few counts. V gene TRBV10-3 combines with J gene TRBJ2-7; possibly TRBD2 for D (6 bases). Between the trimmed V and J ends, which lost 3 bases and 4 bases, there was a span of 7 bases. The CDR3 totals 12 residues. CDR1 ENHRY and CDR2 SYGVKD come from the germline V gene. In DNA, the CDR3 is TGTGCCATCAGTGAAGGAGGGTACGAGCAGTACTTC. This translates into CAISEGGYEQYF.

This clone was seen just once. The CDR3 loop is CASRPDILMTPLHF. CDR3 DNA sequence: TGTGCCAGCAGACCAGACATCCTTATGACACCCCTCCACTTT. This chain links TRBV27 with TRBJ1-6; D not resolved. The CDR3 extends over 14 amino acids. CDR1 is MNHEY and CDR2 is SMNVEV in the germline V gene (reference sequence). The ends were cut back, 6 bases at V and 11 bases at J, with 17 bases in the middle.

Turning to this clone: A read error may account for a junction end that differs from germline. The gene calls are TRBV6-6 and TRBJ1-6, with D perhaps TRBD1 (5 bases). The CDR3 spans 14 residues. Looked up from germline, CDR1 is MNHNY and CDR2 is SVGAGI (reference sequence). For the CDR3, the DNA is TGTGCCATCAGTGAGTCCCAGGGTGCTTCACCCCTCCACTTT. Translated, it gives CAISESQGASPLHF.

The chain combines TRBV4-1 with TRBJ1-3, with TRBD1 as a possible D gene (6 bases). V lost 4 bases to trimming and J lost 8 bases, with 9 bases between them. This CDR3 spans 12 amino acids. Germline lookup yields CDR1 MGHRA and CDR2 YSYEKL. The CDR3 reads CASSRGGDTIYF. CDR3 coding DNA: TGCGCCAGCAGCCGAGGGGGGGACACCATATATTTT.

The rearrangement links TRBV2 to TRBJ1-2, with 9 nucleotides matching TRBD1. V dropped 6 bases and J dropped 7; count of bases not matched to a gene: 6. Germline CDR1 is SNHLY and CDR2 is FYNNEI. The CDR3 contains 13 residues. CDR3 DNA sequence: TGTGCCAGCAGCGGTCCGGGACAGGGTGGCTACACCTTC. Protein sequence: CASSGPGQGGYTF.

The chain joins TRBV5-1 to TRBJ2-5, with D possibly being TRBD2 (5 bases). Germline assignment: CDR1 SGHRS and CDR2 YFSETQ. With 2 bases removed from V and 7 bases from J, the gap between germline ends came to 9 bases. This CDR3 is built from 12 residues. The CDR3 DNA reads TGCGCCAGCAGCTTAACAGAGGGGACCCAGTACTTC. Translation gives CASSLTEGTQYF.

The chain couples TRBV11-3 to TRBJ2-3; D possibly uses TRBD1 or TRBD2 (7 bases each). Deletions cut 3 bases from V and 8 bases from J, with 12 bases between. CDR3 length: 13 amino acids. Looked up from germline, CDR1 is SGHNT and CDR2 is YENEEA. CDR3 loop: CASSLGQRGTQYF. The CDR3 nucleotides are TGTGCCAGCAGCTTGGGACAGCGGGGTACGCAGTATTTT.